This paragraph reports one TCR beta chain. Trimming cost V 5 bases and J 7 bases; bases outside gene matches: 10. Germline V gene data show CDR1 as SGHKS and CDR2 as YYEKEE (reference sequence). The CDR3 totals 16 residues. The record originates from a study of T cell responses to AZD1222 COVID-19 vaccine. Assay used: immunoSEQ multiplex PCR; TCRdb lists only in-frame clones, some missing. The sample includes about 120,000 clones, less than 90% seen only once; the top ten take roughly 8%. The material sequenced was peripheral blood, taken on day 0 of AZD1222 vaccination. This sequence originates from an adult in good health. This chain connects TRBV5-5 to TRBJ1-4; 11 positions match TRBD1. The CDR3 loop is CASSSDRGRIGEKLFF. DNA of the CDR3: TGTGCCAGCAGTTCGGACAGGGGGCGGATAGGTGAAAAACTGTTTTTT.